This entry lists 3 T cell receptor beta chains sequenced from one sample in a study of PD-1 blockade in classical Hodgkin lymphoma. Time point reported: cycle 4 day 1 (C4D1), after 5 to 7 weeks of nivolumab. Brentuximab vedotin exposure varied, and every patient relapsed after autologous stem cell transplantation. Assay used: immunoSEQ multiplex PCR; TCRdb lists only in-frame clones, some missing. Altogether about 90,000 clones are present, 75% to 95% being singletons, with the ten largest covering around 2.7%. The sequenced sample was peripheral blood mononuclear cells (PBMCs), obtained before the fourth cycle of nivolumab. These receptors all stem from a human donor with classical Hodgkin lymphoma.

The chain employs TRBV11-2 and TRBJ1-1, with a tentative D call TRBD1 (5 bases). Germline lookup yields CDR1 SGHAT and CDR2 FQNNGV. Trimming pared 5 bases from V and 1 base from J, leaving 20 bases between. The CDR3 is 17 amino acids. CDR3 residues: CASSQPRDGVSNTEAFF. The DNA of the CDR3 is TGTGCCAGCAGCCAACCCCGGGACGGAGTCTCGAACACTGAAGCTTTCTTT.

The genes are TRBV12-5 and TRBJ1-1; TRBD1 aligns across 7 bases. CDR1 and CDR2 (germline): LGHNT, FRNRAP. The CDR3 runs to 13 residues. The V segment lost 5 bases and the J segment 1 base; nucleotides outside the gene matches: 1. CDR3 in amino acids: CASGHRGNTEAFF. The CDR3 DNA reads as TGTGCTAGTGGTCACAGGGGGAACACTGAAGCTTTCTTT.

V and J are TRBV19 and TRBJ2-3; possibly TRBD2 for D (7 bases). The CDR3 has 15 residues. V was trimmed by 8 bases and J by 2 bases, leaving 17 bases between them. Looked up from germline, CDR1 is LNHDA and CDR2 is SQIVND (reference sequence). The CDR3 nucleotides are TGTGCCAGTCGCCCCGGGGGGCGACTCACAGATACGCAGTATTTT. Its translation: CASRPGGRLTDTQYF.